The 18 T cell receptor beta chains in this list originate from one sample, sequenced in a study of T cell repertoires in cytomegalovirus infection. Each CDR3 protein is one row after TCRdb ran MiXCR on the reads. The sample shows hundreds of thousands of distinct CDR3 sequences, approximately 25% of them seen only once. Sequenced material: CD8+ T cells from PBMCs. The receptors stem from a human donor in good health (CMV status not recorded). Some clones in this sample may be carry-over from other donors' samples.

CDR3 in amino acids: CASSWGSESTDTQYF. DNA for the CDR3: TGTGCCAGCAGTTGGGGTAGCGAAAGCACAGATACGCAGTATTTT. The chain is built from TRBV27 and TRBJ2-3, with a weak D call TRBD2 (5 bases). Germline CDR1 MNHEY, CDR2 SMNVEV (reference sequence). This CDR3 contains 15 residues. The V end lost 4 bases, the J end lost 0 bases, and 11 bases lay between the germline ends.

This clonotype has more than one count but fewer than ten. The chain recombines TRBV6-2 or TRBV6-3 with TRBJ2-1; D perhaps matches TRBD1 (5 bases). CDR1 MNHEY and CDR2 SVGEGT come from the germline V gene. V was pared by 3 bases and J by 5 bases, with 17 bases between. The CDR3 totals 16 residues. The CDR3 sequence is CASSYGWQGMNNEQFF. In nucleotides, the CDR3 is TGTGCCAGCAGTTATGGATGGCAGGGAATGAACAATGAGCAGTTCTTC.

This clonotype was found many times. CDR3 residues: CASSVTYIPNTGELFF. As DNA, the CDR3 is TGTGCCAGCAGTGTAACGTACATCCCTAACACCGGGGAGCTGTTTTTT. The V gene is TRBV2, the J gene TRBJ2-2; D gene uncertain. The CDR3 is 16 amino acids. CDR1 and CDR2 from the germline V gene are SNHLY and FYNNEI. Trimming pared 4 bases from V and 2 bases from J, leaving 14 bases between.

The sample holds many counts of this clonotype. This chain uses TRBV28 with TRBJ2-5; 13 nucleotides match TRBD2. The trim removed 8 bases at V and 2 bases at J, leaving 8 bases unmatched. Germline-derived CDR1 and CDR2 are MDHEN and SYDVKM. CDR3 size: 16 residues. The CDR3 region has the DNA TGTGCCAGCTCGACTAGCGGGGGGCTGAGTCAAGAGACCCAGTACTTC. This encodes CASSTSGGLSQETQYF.

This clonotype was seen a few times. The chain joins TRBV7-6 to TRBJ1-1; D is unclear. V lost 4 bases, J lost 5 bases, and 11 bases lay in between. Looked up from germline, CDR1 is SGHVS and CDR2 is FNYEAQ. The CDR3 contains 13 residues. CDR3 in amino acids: CASSSGLTTEAFF. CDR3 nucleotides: TGTGCCAGCAGCTCAGGCTTGACGACTGAAGCTTTCTTT.

The CDR3 sequence is CASSFSHGGGPRNEQFF. In nucleotides, the CDR3 is TGTGCCAGCAGTTTTTCCCATGGGGGGGGGCCAAGGAATGAGCAGTTCTTC. V usage is TRBV27 and J usage is TRBJ2-1, with D possibly being TRBD2 (7 bases). CDR3 length equals 17 residues. CDR1 MNHEY and CDR2 SMNVEV come from the germline V gene (reference sequence). V gave up 3 bases and J gave up 7 bases, with 22 bases separating them.

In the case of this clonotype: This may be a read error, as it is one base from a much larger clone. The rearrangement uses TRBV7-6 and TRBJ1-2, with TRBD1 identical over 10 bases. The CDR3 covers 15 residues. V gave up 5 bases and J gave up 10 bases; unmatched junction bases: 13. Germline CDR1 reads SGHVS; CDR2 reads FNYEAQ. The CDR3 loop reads CASSLNPGTGDDYTF. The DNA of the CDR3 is TGTGCCAGCAGCCTCAACCCGGGGACAGGGGATGACTACACCTTC.

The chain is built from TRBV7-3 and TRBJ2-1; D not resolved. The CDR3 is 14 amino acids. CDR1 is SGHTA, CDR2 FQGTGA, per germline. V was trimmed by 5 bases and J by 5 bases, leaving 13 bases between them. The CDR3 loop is CASSPRTSDNEQFF. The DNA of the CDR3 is TGTGCCAGCAGCCCCCGAACTTCCGACAATGAGCAGTTCTTC.

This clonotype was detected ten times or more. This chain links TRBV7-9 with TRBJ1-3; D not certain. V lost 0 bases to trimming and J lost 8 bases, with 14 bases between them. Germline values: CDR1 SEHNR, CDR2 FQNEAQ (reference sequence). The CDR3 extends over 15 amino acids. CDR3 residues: CASSLAPRRWDTIYF. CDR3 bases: TGTGCCAGCAGCTTAGCGCCGAGACGGTGGGACACCATATATTTT.

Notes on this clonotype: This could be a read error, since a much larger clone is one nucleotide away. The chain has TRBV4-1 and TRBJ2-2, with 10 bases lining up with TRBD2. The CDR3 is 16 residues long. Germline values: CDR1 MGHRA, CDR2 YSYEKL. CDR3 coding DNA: TGCGCCGGCAGCCTAACTAGCGGGGCCCCGAAAGGGGAGCTGTTTTTT. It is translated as CAGSLTSGAPKGELFF.

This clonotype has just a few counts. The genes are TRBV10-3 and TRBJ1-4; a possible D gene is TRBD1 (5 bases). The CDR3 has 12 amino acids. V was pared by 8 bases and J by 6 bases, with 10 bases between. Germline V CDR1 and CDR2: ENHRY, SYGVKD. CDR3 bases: TGTGCCATCCGGGGCGGTGATGAAAAACTGTTTTTT. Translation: CAIRGGDEKLFF.

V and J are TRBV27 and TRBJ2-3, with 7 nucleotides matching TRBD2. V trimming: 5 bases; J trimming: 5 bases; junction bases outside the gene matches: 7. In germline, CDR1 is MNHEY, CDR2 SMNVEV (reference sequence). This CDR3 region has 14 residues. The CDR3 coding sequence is TGTGCCAGCAGTGGTTCCGGGGGGTTAGATACGCAGTATTTT. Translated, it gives CASSGSGGLDTQYF.

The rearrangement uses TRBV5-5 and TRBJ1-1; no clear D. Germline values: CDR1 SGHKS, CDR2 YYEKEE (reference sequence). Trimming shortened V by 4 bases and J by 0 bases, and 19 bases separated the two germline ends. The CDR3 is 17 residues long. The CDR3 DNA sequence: TGTGCCAGCAGCCCCGGATATGTTGGTTACATGAACACTGAAGCTTTCTTT. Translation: CASSPGYVGYMNTEAFF.

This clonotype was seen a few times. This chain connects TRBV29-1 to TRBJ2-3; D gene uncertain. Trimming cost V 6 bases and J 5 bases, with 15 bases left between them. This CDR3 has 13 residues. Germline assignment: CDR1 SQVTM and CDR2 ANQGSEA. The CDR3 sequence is CSVPEVIEDTQYF. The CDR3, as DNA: TGCAGCGTCCCAGAAGTGATAGAAGATACGCAGTATTTT.

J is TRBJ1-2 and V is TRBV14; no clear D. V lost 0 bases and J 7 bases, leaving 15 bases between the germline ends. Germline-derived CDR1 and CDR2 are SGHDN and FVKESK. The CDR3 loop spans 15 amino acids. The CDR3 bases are TGTGCCAGCAGCCAAGATGGGCCGAACCTTGCTGGCTACACCTTC. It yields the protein CASSQDGPNLAGYTF.

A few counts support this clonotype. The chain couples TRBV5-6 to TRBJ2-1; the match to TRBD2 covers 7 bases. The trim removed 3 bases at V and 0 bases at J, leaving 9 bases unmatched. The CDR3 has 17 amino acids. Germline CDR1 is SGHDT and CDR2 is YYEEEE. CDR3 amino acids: CASSSEQAGDSYNEQFF. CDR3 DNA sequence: TGTGCCAGCAGCTCCGAGCAGGCGGGGGACTCCTACAATGAGCAGTTCTTC.

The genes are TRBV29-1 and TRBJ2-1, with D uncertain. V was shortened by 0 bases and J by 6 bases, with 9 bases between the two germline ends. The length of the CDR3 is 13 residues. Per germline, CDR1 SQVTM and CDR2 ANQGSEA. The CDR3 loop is CSVEDLRFNEQFF. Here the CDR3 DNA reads TGCAGCGTTGAAGATCTTCGATTCAATGAGCAGTTCTTC.

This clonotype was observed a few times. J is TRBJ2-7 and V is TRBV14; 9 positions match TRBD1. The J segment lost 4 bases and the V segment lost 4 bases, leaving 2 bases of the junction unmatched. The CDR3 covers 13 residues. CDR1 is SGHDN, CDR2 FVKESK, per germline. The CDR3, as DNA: TGTGCCAGCAGCCGGACAGGGGTATACGAGCAGTACTTC. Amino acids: CASSRTGVYEQYF.